This T cell receptor beta chain came from a study of blood T cell repertoires in COVID-19. Germline CDR1 is LGHDT and CDR2 is YNNKEL (reference sequence). The germline V and J ends were trimmed by 1 base and 3 bases, with 10 bases remaining between them. The CDR3 contains 15 residues. Using immunoSEQ multiplex PCR, the repertoire was profiled, and TCRdb retains in-frame clones only, with some absent. The sample carries about 440,000 clones, 88% recorded once. Material for sequencing was peripheral blood. This receptor was obtained from a woman aged 50 to 65 with COVID-19, enrolled during active disease. The rearrangement joins TRBV3-1 (or the pseudogene TRBV3-2) to TRBJ1-5, with a tentative D call TRBD1 (5 bases). The DNA of the CDR3 is TGTGCCAGCAGCCAAGCAGGGCGATTCAATCAGCCCCAGCATTTT. Protein: CASSQAGRFNQPQHF.